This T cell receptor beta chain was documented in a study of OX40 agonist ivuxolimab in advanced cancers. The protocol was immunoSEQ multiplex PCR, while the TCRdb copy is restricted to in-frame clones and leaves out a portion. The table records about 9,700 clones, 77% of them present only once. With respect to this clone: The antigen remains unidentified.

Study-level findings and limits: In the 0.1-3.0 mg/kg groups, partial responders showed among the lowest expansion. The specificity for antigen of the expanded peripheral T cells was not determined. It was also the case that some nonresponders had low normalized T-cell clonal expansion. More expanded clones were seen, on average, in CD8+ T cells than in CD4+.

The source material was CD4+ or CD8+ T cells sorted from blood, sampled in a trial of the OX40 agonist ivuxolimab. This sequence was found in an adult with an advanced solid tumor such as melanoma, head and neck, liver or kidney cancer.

CDR3 loop: CASSLRRTQRKETQYF. The CDR3 DNA reads as TGTGCCAGCAGCTTACGTCGCACCCAACGGAAGGAGACCCAGTACTTC. The J gene is TRBJ2-5, the V gene TRBV5-8, with D unclear. Between the trimmed V and J ends, which lost 2 bases and 5 bases, there was a span of 19 bases. CDR3 size: 16 residues. Germline V lookup: CDR1 SGHTS, CDR2 YDEGEE. Variable domain in full (rest from reference TRBV5-8 and TRBJ2-5): EAGVTQSPTHLIKTRGQQATLRCSPISGHTSVYWYQQALGLGLQFLLWYDEGEERNRGNFPPRFSGRQFPNYSSELNVNALELEDSALYLCASSLRRTQRKETQYFGPGTRLLVL.